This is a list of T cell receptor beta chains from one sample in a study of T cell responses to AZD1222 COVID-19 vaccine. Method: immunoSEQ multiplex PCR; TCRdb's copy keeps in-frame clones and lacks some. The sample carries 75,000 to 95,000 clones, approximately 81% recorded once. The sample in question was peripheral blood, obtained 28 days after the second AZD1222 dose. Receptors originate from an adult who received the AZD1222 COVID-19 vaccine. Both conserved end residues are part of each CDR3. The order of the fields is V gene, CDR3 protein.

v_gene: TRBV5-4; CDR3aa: CASSGQGRVYYEQYF
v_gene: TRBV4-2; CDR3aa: CASSQRHGASTDTQYF
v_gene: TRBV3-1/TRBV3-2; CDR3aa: CASGGGGLDSPLHF
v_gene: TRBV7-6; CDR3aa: CASSLRGSGGLPLEQFF
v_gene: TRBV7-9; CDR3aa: CASSSPGQPYEQYF
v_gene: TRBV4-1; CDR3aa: CASSQDWEKLFF
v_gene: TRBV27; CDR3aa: CASRSSGRKELFF
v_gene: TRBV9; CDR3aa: CASSVGMGRESYEQYF
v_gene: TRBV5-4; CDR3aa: CASSFAGNNEQFF
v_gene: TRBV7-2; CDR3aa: CASSQEFGGAAPQYF
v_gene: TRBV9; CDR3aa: CASGDAYNEQFF
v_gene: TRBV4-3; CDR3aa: CASSQFRTGRDTIYF
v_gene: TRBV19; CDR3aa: CASSGLANEQFF
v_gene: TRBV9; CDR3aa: CASSVGVSGRAEGGELFF
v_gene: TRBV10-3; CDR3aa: CAIGDVSYGYTF
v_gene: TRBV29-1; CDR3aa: CSVGEGREKLFF
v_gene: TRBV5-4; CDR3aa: CASSPGGRRTDTQYF
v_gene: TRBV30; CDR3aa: CAWSVRVLYEQYF
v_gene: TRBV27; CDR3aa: CASSVDRFYEQYF
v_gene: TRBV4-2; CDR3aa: CASSQEGDRGYNEQFF
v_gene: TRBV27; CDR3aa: CASSLSGTGAAHGYTF
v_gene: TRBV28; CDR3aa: CASSFPDSSSYNEQFF
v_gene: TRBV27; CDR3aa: CASSLQTGVNSPLHF
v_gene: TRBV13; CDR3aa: CASSLEGGSYNEQFF
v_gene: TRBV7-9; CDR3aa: CASSLGGRSETQYF
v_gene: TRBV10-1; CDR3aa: CASSESGVPEAFF
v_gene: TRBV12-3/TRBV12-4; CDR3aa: CASSFVGGYTF
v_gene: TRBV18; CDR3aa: CASSPMRGGAGNTIYF
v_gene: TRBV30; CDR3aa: CAWSSSGSEKLFF
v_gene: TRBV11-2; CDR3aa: CASSAGPLGSTEAFF
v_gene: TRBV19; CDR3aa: CASNRANYNYGYTF
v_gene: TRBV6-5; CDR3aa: CASSYRLAGHNEQFF
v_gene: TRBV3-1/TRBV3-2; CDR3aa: CASSQDSGRPQYF
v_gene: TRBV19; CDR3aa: CASSLGGAGTDTQYF
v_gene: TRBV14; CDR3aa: CASSSRDSRYEQYF
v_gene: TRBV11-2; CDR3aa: CASSNRASAYEQFF
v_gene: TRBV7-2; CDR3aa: CATKGREFSYNEQFF
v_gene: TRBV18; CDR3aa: CASSPGQGANQPQHF
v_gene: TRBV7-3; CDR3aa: CASSTTMNTEAFF
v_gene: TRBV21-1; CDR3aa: CASSRSAGGGTDTQYF
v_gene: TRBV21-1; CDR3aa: CASSKGPDMVSQETQYF